This TCR beta chain was recovered during a study of blood T cell repertoires in COVID-19. Background on the study: The United States, Italy and Spain supplied acute and convalescent COVID-19 samples. T cells, B-cell-depleted T cells, or PBMCs supplied cDNA or gDNA.

The CDR3 runs to 16 residues. CDR1 SGHAT and CDR2 FQNNGV come from the germline V gene. Trimming left V 5 bases short and J 7 bases short, with 20 bases between. As processed by the authors: Nucleated cell number was recorded as an estimate derived from reference gene primer amplification. Profiling relied on immunoSEQ multiplex PCR, and the TCRdb table lists in-frame clones only, not all of them. From that table come the V and J calls and clone size; the DNA was used to work out D and trimming. The data show approximately 280,000 clones, over 75% seen once. This TCR derives from a woman in her 70s with acute or convalescent COVID-19. V usage is TRBV11-2 and J usage is TRBJ1-4; a possible D gene is TRBD1 (6 bases). The sample comprised peripheral blood. In DNA form, the CDR3 reads TGTGCCAGCAGCGCCCCCGAGGGGGTTAACAGTGAAAAACTGTTTTTT. Encoded protein: CASSAPEGVNSEKLFF.